The entry that follows covers one T cell receptor (beta chain) sequence. Its recognized antigen is unknown. Qualities for individual bases were not recorded, and no much larger clone is one base off. Bulk unsorted tissue served as the source for RNA extraction, and RNA quality was assessed using a NanoDrop ND-1000 and an Agilent 2100. For the normal lung samples, distant non-tumor tissue was collected more than 3 cm away from the tumor edge. Donors were newly diagnosed lung cancer patients admitted for thoracic surgery in China between August and November 2014, without prior chemotherapy. The study excluded patients who had received radiotherapy or chemotherapy before or who had another cancer at the same time. Pieces of surgical tissue measuring 1-2 cm3 were kept in RNAlater solution and stored at -80 degrees C until use. This entry is derived from a study of tumor and adjacent non-tumor tissue in lung cancer (dated by TCRdb to between 2018 and 2020). For the wider study: Patients with adenocarcinoma (12), squamous cell carcinoma (2) and small cell lung cancer (1) were included in the cohort. Among the approximately 15 patients, ages ranged from about 31 to 85 years, around ten were men and 5 were women, and disease was TNM stage I to III. Sequencing generated a total of 120 million or so productive TCRbeta reads, averaging roughly 4.2 million reads per sample. Bulk TCRbeta repertoires were compared between lung tumor tissue and matched distant non-tumor lung tissue obtained from around 16 lung cancer patients. TCRbeta CDR3 sequencing was performed on a few dozen paired specimens, with one tumor sample and one normal lung sample collected per patient.

What the research found in general, with its limitations: TCR diversity was significantly higher in younger patients, and higher tumor TCR diversity was associated with shorter overall and disease-free survival. The sequencing platform is not named in the methods, and unique molecular identifiers are not mentioned. TCR diversity (inverse Simpson) was significantly higher in tumor than in normal lung tissue (approximately 440 vs 150, P = 0.0075, Mann-Whitney U test). The top 100 clones accounted for a significantly larger cumulative portion of the repertoire in normal lung than in tumor tissue. Only around 16 patients were in the cohort, and the authors stated that larger samples and more detailed clinical data are needed. Peripheral blood was not sequenced, so blood TCRbeta repertoires were not examined in the lung cancer patients of the study.

The library was made by multiplex PCR. For sequencing, an Illumina HiSeq 2500 was employed. Following protocols modified from ARM-PCR, the researchers constructed TCRbeta libraries through three rounds of nested PCR with primers (Table S4). PCR products of 200-500 bp were gel-excised and purified with the QIAquick gel extraction kit before sequencing. Concerning the study's data processing: Reads were cleaned using Trimmomatic, were merged into complete CDR3 sequences using FLASH, and were assigned to V(D)J germline segments using MiTCR. VDJtools was used to compute clonal diversity as the inverse Simpson's index. In-frame sequences without a premature stop codon were defined as productive reads. Using fastp trimming at Q25 and MiXCR clonotype assembly, TCRdb reanalyzed the public sequencing data and kept in-frame beta chains. Merged by CDR3 protein, the rows form single entries marked with the most common genes and DNA. In this record, the V and J calls reflect TCRdb's handling and not the investigators' own analysis. Counted in this sample were 80,000 to 130,000 distinct CDR3 sequences; 60% to 80% of them appeared once. The biggest ten clones account for around a fifth of the sample.

From the cysteine up to the phenylalanine, the CDR3 has a length of 14 residues. Solely the CDR3 DNA is kept, with 42 bases framed from the first base. V is cut back by 4 bases and J by 4 bases, with 6 bases in the junction unmatched. The germline V gene sets CDR1 to SGHRS and CDR2 to YFSETQ. Sequenced material: distant non-tumor lung tissue. The TCR originated in a man between 25 and 39 years old with non-small cell lung cancer. The V and J segments used are TRBV5-1 and TRBJ1-2; 8 middle bases align to TRBD1. The CDR3 loop reads CASSPGDRIYGYTF. The bases are TGCGCCAGCAGCCCGGGGGACAGGATCTATGGCTACACCTTC. The CDR3, completed at both ends by the reference TRBV5-1 and TRBJ1-2 genes, gives the full variable domain KAGVTQTPRYLIKTRGQQVTLSCSPISGHRSVSWYQQTPGQGLQFLFEYFSETQRNKGNFPGRFSGRQFSNSRSEMNVSTLELGDSALYLCASSPGDRIYGYTFGSGTRLTVV.